Listed here are 27 T cell receptor beta chains from one sample, sequenced in a study of vaccination effects on CD4 cells after COVID-19. Antigen-specific CD4+ T cells expanded by the ViraFEST assay with viral peptide pools were then sequenced. Cultured cells yielded isolated CD4+ T cells after less than 11 days. According to the study, vaccine recipients showed no prior SARS-CoV-2 infection and negative nucleocapsid antibodies. This table comes from immunoSEQ multiplex PCR, and its TCRdb copy is limited to in-frame clones, with some not included. The profile shows about 71,000 clones, approximately 72% of them singletons. These TCRs' antigens remain unknown. Sequenced material: CD4+ T cells from PBMCs cultured with HCoV-OC43 spike peptides, taken before COVID-19 vaccination. The sample's subset: HCoV-OC43 spike overlapping peptide pool stimulation. Receptors originate from a human donor who received a COVID-19 vaccine.

This chain connects TRBV18 to TRBJ2-2; possible D gene TRBD1, 5 bases. The V and J ends lost 8 bases and 1 base respectively, with 11 bases between them. The CDR3 runs 14 residues. CDR1 and CDR2 from the germline V gene are KGHSH and LQKENI. The CDR3 bases are TGTGCCAGCACCACAGGTTTGAACACCGGGGAGCTGTTTTTT. This sequence encodes CASTTGLNTGELFF.

The J gene is TRBJ2-1, the V gene TRBV9, with D maybe TRBD2 (7 bases). Trimming pared 1 base from V and 8 bases from J, leaving 19 bases between. Looked up from germline, CDR1 is SGDLS and CDR2 is YYNGEE. The length of the CDR3 is 16 residues. The CDR3 coding sequence is TGTGCCAGCAGCGTATTAGGTGGGGGGGCCTGGGATGAGCAGTTCTTC. This codes for CASSVLGGGAWDEQFF.

As concerns this clone: The germline gene is not matched at one end of the junction; a read error may be the cause. The rearrangement uses TRBV6-5 and TRBJ2-2; D gene ambiguous. Germline CDR1 MNHEY, CDR2 SVGAGI. The CDR3 sequence is 12 residues long. The CDR3 is CATGFLTAELFF. For the CDR3, the DNA is TGTGCTACCGGGTTTCTCACCGCGGAGCTGTTTTTT.

The gene calls are TRBV2 and TRBJ2-3, with TRBD2 matching 8 bases. Trimming took 4 bases from V and 4 from J; bases not matched to a gene: 7. Germline-derived CDR1 and CDR2 are SNHLY and FYNNEI. The CDR3 extends over 15 amino acids. The CDR3 reads CASSARRGDPDTQYF. Here the CDR3 DNA reads TGTGCCAGCAGTGCTCGGCGGGGGGATCCAGATACGCAGTATTTT. Based on the CDR3 plus reference TRBV2 and TRBJ2-3, the full variable domain is EPEVTQTPSHQVTQMGQEVILRCVPISNHLYFYWYRQILGQKVEFLVSFYNNEISEKSEIFDDQFSVERPDGSNFTLKIRSTKLEDSAMYFCASSARRGDPDTQYFGPGTRLTVL.

This clone was recorded once. The V and J genes are TRBV4-3 and TRBJ2-4; tentative D call: TRBD2 (5 bases). Germline CDR1 LGHNA, CDR2 YSLEER. CDR3 size: 16 residues. Trimming shortened V by 0 bases and J by 1 base, and 10 bases separated the two germline ends. CDR3 loop: CASSQEPADAKNIQYF. The CDR3 DNA sequence: TGCGCCAGCAGCCAAGAACCAGCGGACGCCAAAAACATTCAGTACTTC.

The chain links TRBV3-1 (or the pseudogene TRBV3-2) to TRBJ2-1; 11 bases fit TRBD2. Germline assignment: CDR1 LGHDT and CDR2 YNNKEL (reference sequence). The CDR3 is 18 residues long. Germline trimming cut 3 bases from V and 0 bases from J; bases unmatched to any gene: 7. CDR3 loop: CASSHGLAGPFSYNEQFF. DNA for the CDR3: TGTGCCAGCAGCCACGGACTAGCGGGCCCTTTCTCCTACAATGAGCAGTTCTTC.

The CDR3 loop reads CSVEWGQGRGYTF. The CDR3 region has the DNA TGCAGCGTTGAATGGGGACAGGGTCGAGGCTACACCTTC. This chain links TRBV29-1 with TRBJ1-2, with 9 bases lining up with TRBD1. V shed 2 bases and J 8 bases; nucleotides not matched to a gene: 6. The CDR3 length is 13 residues. Looked up from germline, CDR1 is SQVTM and CDR2 is ANQGSEA.

The chain is built from TRBV11-2 and TRBJ1-2; perhaps TRBD1 as D (5 bases). Germline loops: CDR1 SGHAT, CDR2 FQNNGV. V lost 4 bases, J lost 3 bases, and 15 bases lay in between. The CDR3 is 15 residues long. In DNA form, the CDR3 reads TGTGCCAGCAGCTCGAAACCGGGACGGGACTATGGCTACACCTTC. This translates into CASSSKPGRDYGYTF.

The chain recombines TRBV5-1 with TRBJ2-6, with D possibly being TRBD2 (5 bases). Germline V gene sequence: CDR1 SGHRS, CDR2 YFSETQ. The CDR3 has 15 amino acids. Trimming removed 0 bases from V and 4 bases from J, with 8 bases in between. The CDR3 nucleotides are TGCGCCAGCAGCTTGGTATTAGCGGGGGCCAACGTCCTGACTTTC. Its translation is CASSLVLAGANVLTF. The full variable domain, its missing parts supplied by reference TRBV5-1 and TRBJ2-6, is KAGVTQTPRYLIKTRGQQVTLSCSPISGHRSVSWYQQTPGQGLQFLFEYFSETQRNKGNFPGRFSGRQFSNSRSEMNVSTLELGDSALYLCASSLVLAGANVLTFGAGSRLTVL.

The chain carries TRBV5-1 and TRBJ2-1; TRBD1 matches 7 bases. Germline loops: CDR1 SGHRS, CDR2 YFSETQ. V was pared by 4 bases and J by 3 bases, with 7 bases of the junction left unmatched. The CDR3 consists of 15 residues. Written as DNA, the CDR3 is TGCGCCAGCAGCATGAGGACAGGCAGCTACAATGAGCAGTTCTTC. This translates into CASSMRTGSYNEQFF.

The chain has TRBV5-8 and TRBJ1-1, with unresolved D. The CDR3 has 14 residues. Trimming left V 1 base short and J 0 bases short, with 7 bases between. Germline values: CDR1 SGHTS, CDR2 YDEGEE. The CDR3 coding sequence is TGTGCCAGCAGCTTGACAGCAATGAACACTGAAGCTTTCTTT. Encoded protein: CASSLTAMNTEAFF.

The chain has TRBV5-1 and TRBJ2-3; D is ambiguous. This CDR3 has 13 amino acids. CDR1 SGHRS and CDR2 YFSETQ come from the germline V gene. Trimming shortened V by 1 base and J by 6 bases, and 9 bases separated the two germline ends. CDR3 amino acids: CASSLPGSDTQYF. CDR3 coding DNA: TGCGCCAGCAGCTTGCCCGGATCCGATACGCAGTATTTT.

The CDR3, as DNA: TGTGCCACCTATGGGAGGAAGGGTGGCTACACCTTC. This translates into CATYGRKGGYTF. The V and J genes are TRBV11-3 and TRBJ1-2; no firm D call. CDR3 length equals 12 residues. Between the trimmed V and J ends, which lost 10 bases and 7 bases, there was a span of 16 bases. Looked up from germline, CDR1 is SGHNT and CDR2 is YENEEA.

The chain recombines TRBV7-2 with TRBJ2-1; no reliable D call. Trimming cost V 2 bases and J 4 bases, with 6 bases left between them. Germline V gene sequence: CDR1 SGHTA, CDR2 FQGNSA. This CDR3 contains 13 residues. The CDR3 region has the DNA TGTGCCAGCAGCTTACAGACATACAATGAGCAGTTCTTC. Protein sequence: CASSLQTYNEQFF.

Comment on this clone: At one end the junction does not follow the germline gene, possibly because of a read error. The chain links TRBV18 to TRBJ2-2; D not resolved. This CDR3 has 15 amino acids. Germline assignment: CDR1 KGHSH and CDR2 LQKENI. In DNA form, the CDR3 reads TGTGCCAGCTCACCTACAGCTGCGAACGCCGGGGAGCTGTTTTTT. This encodes CASSPTAANAGELFF.

The chain joins TRBV5-8 to TRBJ1-2; D not resolved. With 0 bases removed from V and 4 bases from J, the gap between germline ends came to 13 bases. From germline, CDR1 is SGHTS and CDR2 YDEGEE. CDR3 size: 15 residues. CDR3 residues: CASSLGVSGSYGYTF. The CDR3 region has the DNA TGTGCCAGCAGCTTGGGGGTTTCGGGGAGCTATGGCTACACCTTC.

This clone showed up just a few times. The rearrangement joins TRBV28 to TRBJ2-3; a possible D gene is TRBD2 (7 bases). The CDR3 runs to 14 residues. Germline lookup yields CDR1 MDHEN and CDR2 SYDVKM. V lost 10 bases to trimming and J lost 2 bases, with 16 bases between them. The chain's CDR3 is CATSEGGVTDTQYF. The CDR3 DNA follows: TGTGCCACCTCGGAGGGGGGGGTCACAGATACGCAGTATTTT.

The rearrangement joins TRBV10-3 to TRBJ2-2, with TRBD1 as a possible D gene (5 bases). Germline CDR1 ENHRY, CDR2 SYGVKD. Deletions cut 2 bases from V and 0 bases from J, with 16 bases between. The CDR3 loop spans 18 amino acids. This CDR3 reads CAISEGIGARSNTGELFF. The CDR3 region has the DNA TGTGCCATCAGTGAGGGGATTGGGGCAAGATCGAACACCGGGGAGCTGTTTTTT.

This chain links TRBV4-1 with TRBJ1-5, with 9 bases fitting TRBD1. Germline V gene data show CDR1 as MGHRA and CDR2 as YSYEKL. Trimming cost V 1 base and J 3 bases; bases outside gene matches: 7. The CDR3 has 17 residues. CDR3 loop: CASSQAPGQGSNQPQHF. DNA for the CDR3: TGCGCCAGCAGCCAAGCGCCGGGACAGGGCTCCAATCAGCCCCAGCATTTT.

This chain joins TRBV6-5 and TRBJ1-2, with 9 bases fitting TRBD1. Germline V gene data show CDR1 as MNHEY and CDR2 as SVGAGI. This CDR3 contains 14 residues. V lost 6 bases, J lost 6 bases, and 8 bases stayed unmatched. CDR3 nucleotides: TGTGCCAGCAGCCTGCCCGGGACAGGGAATGGCTACACCTTC. It specifies CASSLPGTGNGYTF.

This clone came up a few times. The chain combines TRBV6-2 or TRBV6-3 with TRBJ2-3, with D possibly being TRBD1 (6 bases). Deletions cut 6 bases from V and 0 bases from J, with 7 bases between. The CDR3 is made up of 13 amino acids. The germline gives CDR1 MNHEY, CDR2 SVGEGT. This CDR3 is CASSTGSTDTQYF. Here the CDR3 DNA reads TGTGCCAGCAGCACAGGGAGCACAGATACGCAGTATTTT.

In this sample, this clone turned up a few times. V gene TRBV29-1 combines with J gene TRBJ2-2; no firm D call. The CDR3 has 14 residues. Germline V lookup: CDR1 SQVTM, CDR2 ANQGSEA. V was shortened by 4 bases and J by 5 bases, with 14 bases between the two germline ends. As DNA, the CDR3 is TGCAGCGTTGTTAAAGGGTCTGGGACCGGGGAGCTGTTTTTT. This sequence encodes CSVVKGSGTGELFF.

The chain employs TRBV5-6 and TRBJ2-1; 9 bases fit TRBD1. Losses at the gene ends were 3 bases for V and 6 bases for J; bases not matched to a gene: 7. This CDR3 comprises 15 residues. Germline V lookup: CDR1 SGHDT, CDR2 YYEEEE. The CDR3 is CASSYRGRLSNEQFF. The CDR3 nucleotides read TGTGCCAGCAGCTACAGGGGGCGCCTCTCCAATGAGCAGTTCTTC.

The genes are TRBV6-5 and TRBJ1-4; 7 bases are a match to TRBD1. With V trimmed by 9 bases and J by 4 bases, 5 bases remained unmatched. Per germline, CDR1 MNHEY and CDR2 SVGAGI. CDR3 length: 13 amino acids. CDR3 sequence: CASRGQLNEKLFF. In DNA, the CDR3 is TGTGCCAGTCGGGGACAGCTTAATGAAAAACTGTTTTTT.

The rearrangement links TRBV4-1 to TRBJ2-1, with TRBD2 matching over 9 bases. Trimming at V came to 4 bases and at J to 0 bases, leaving 10 bases not matched to a gene. The germline V gene encodes CDR1 MGHRA and CDR2 YSYEKL. The CDR3 totals 18 residues. CDR3 loop: CASSPVGRGGSSYNEQFF. CDR3 coding DNA: TGCGCCAGCAGCCCAGTCGGGCGGGGGGGTAGCTCCTACAATGAGCAGTTCTTC.

V is TRBV18 and J is TRBJ2-3; D is uncertain. This CDR3 spans 14 amino acids. The ends were cut back, 2 bases at V and 4 bases at J, with 10 bases in the middle. Germline CDR1 and CDR2: KGHSH and LQKENI. In DNA form, the CDR3 reads TGTGCCAGCTCACCAACCAGCTCCCCAGATACGCAGTATTTT. It translates to CASSPTSSPDTQYF. Full variable domain (remainder filled in from reference TRBV18 and TRBJ2-3): NAGVMQNPRHLVRRRGQEARLRCSPMKGHSHVYWYRQLPEEGLKFMVYLQKENIIDESGMPKERFSAEFPKEGPSILRIQQVVRGDSAAYFCASSPTSSPDTQYFGPGTRLTVL.

V is TRBV6-5 and J is TRBJ2-7; 9 bases agree with TRBD1. The V and J ends lost 6 bases and 5 bases, in that order; junction bases with no gene match: 5. Germline values: CDR1 MNHEY, CDR2 SVGAGI. The CDR3 spans 13 residues. The CDR3 sequence is CASRGTGWHEQYV. The CDR3, as DNA: TGTGCCAGCAGGGGGACAGGGTGGCACGAGCAGTACGTC.